A selection of T cell receptor beta chains follows, all from one sample in a study of cytomegalovirus exposure and HLA in healthy donors. Data came from immunoSEQ multiplex PCR; TCRdb stores just in-frame clones and leaves some out. In the table there are about 180,000 clones, approximately 80% of which are singletons. Source material: PBMCs. Receptor source: a man younger than 35 in good health and CMV-seronegative. The CDR3 runs from the conserved cysteine through the conserved F or W. The order of the fields is V gene, D gene, clone size, J gene, CDR3 length, CDR3 protein, CDR3 DNA. D genes are given only for firm matches. The listing skips clone size in some rows; elsewhere it reads once, few, many or a size class.

v_call: TRBV6-5; d_call: NA; clone_size: NA; j_call: TRBJ1-2; cdr3_length: 15; cdr3_aa: CASSYSGAHDYGYTF; cdr3_nt: TGTGCCAGCAGTTACTCTGGGGCCCACGACTATGGCTACACCTTC
v_call: TRBV9; d_call: TRBD2; clone_size: NA; j_call: TRBJ2-1; cdr3_length: 14; cdr3_aa: CAASSGLVPNEQFF; cdr3_nt: TGTGCCGCTAGTAGCGGACTAGTCCCCAATGAGCAGTTCTTC
v_call: TRBV5-5; d_call: TRBD1; clone_size: NA; j_call: TRBJ2-7; cdr3_length: 16; cdr3_aa: CASSLIFGQGTYEQYF; cdr3_nt: TGTGCCAGCAGCTTGATCTTCGGACAGGGGACCTACGAGCAGTACTTC
v_call: TRBV6-5; d_call: NA; clone_size: NA; j_call: TRBJ2-3; cdr3_length: 15; cdr3_aa: CASRQGEGITDTQYF; cdr3_nt: TGTGCCAGCAGGCAAGGGGAAGGGATCACAGATACGCAGTATTTT
v_call: TRBV5-1; d_call: TRBD2; clone_size: few; j_call: TRBJ2-3; cdr3_length: 14; cdr3_aa: CASSSRGGTDTQYF; cdr3_nt: TGCGCCAGCTCCTCGCGGGGGGGGACAGATACGCAGTATTTT
v_call: TRBV29-1; d_call: NA; clone_size: few; j_call: TRBJ2-6; cdr3_length: 13; cdr3_aa: CSVAQSGANVLTF; cdr3_nt: TGCAGCGTTGCACAGTCTGGGGCCAACGTCCTGACTTTC
v_call: TRBV30; d_call: NA; clone_size: NA; j_call: TRBJ1-2; cdr3_length: 15; cdr3_aa: CAWSVRGGLTLGYTF; cdr3_nt: TGTGCCTGGAGTGTACGTGGGGGCCTTACCTTAGGCTACACCTTC
v_call: TRBV7-9; d_call: NA; clone_size: NA; j_call: TRBJ2-5; cdr3_length: 14; cdr3_aa: CASSLAQGSETQYF; cdr3_nt: TGTGCCAGCAGCTTGGCACAGGGTTCAGAGACCCAGTACTTC
v_call: TRBV5-1; d_call: NA; clone_size: NA; j_call: TRBJ2-7; cdr3_length: 11; cdr3_aa: CASSSDYEQYF; cdr3_nt: TGCGCCAGCAGCTCAGACTACGAGCAGTACTTC
v_call: TRBV30; d_call: NA; clone_size: few; j_call: TRBJ2-5; cdr3_length: 13; cdr3_aa: CAWTRLNQETQYF; cdr3_nt: TGTGCCTGGACGAGACTGAATCAAGAGACCCAGTACTTC
v_call: TRBV27; d_call: NA; clone_size: NA; j_call: TRBJ2-1; cdr3_length: 14; cdr3_aa: CASSLSGSYNEQFF; cdr3_nt: TGTGCCAGCAGTTTATCCGGCTCCTACAATGAGCAGTTCTTC